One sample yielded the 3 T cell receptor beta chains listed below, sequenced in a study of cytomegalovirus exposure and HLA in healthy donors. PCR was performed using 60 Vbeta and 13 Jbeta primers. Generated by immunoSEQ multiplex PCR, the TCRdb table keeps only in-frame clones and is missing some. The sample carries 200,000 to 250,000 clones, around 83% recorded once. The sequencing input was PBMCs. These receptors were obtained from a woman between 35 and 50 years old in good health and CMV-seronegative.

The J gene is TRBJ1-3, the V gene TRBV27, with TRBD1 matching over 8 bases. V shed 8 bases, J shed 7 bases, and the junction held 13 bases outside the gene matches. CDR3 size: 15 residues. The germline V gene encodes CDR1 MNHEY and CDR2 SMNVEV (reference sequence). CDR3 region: CASSRTGTNGNTIYF. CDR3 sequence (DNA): TGTGCCAGCTCAAGGACAGGGACCAACGGGAACACCATATATTTT.

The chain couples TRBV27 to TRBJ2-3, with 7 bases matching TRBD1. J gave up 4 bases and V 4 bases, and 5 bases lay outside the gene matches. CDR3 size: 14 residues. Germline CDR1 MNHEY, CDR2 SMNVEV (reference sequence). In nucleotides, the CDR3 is TGTGCCAGCAGTTCCCGTAGGGGGCCAGATACGCAGTATTTT. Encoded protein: CASSSRRGPDTQYF.

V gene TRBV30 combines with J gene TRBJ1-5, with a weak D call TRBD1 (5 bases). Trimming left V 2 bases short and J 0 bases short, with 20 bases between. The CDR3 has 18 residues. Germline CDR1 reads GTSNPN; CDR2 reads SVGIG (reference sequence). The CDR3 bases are TGTGCCTGGAGTCCTTCATACGGGGGGGATTATAGCAATCAGCCCCAGCATTTT. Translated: CAWSPSYGGDYSNQPQHF.